Presented here are 21 T cell receptor beta chains from one specimen sequenced in a study of blood T cell repertoires in COVID-19. Measured with immunoSEQ multiplex PCR; TCRdb has only the in-frame clones, and not every one. The sample contains approximately 50,000 clones, roughly 90% of which appear only once. What was sequenced was peripheral blood. The receptors derive from a human donor in a cohort sampled during active COVID-19.

The chain combines TRBV29-1 with TRBJ2-6; the match to TRBD1 covers 11 bases. The V gene end was trimmed by 6 bases and the J gene end by 0 bases; junction bases not matched to a gene: 1. This CDR3 has 15 residues. The germline CDR1 and CDR2 sequences are SQVTM and ANQGSEA. The chain's CDR3 is CSVGTGGSGANVLTF. The CDR3 DNA sequence: TGCAGCGTGGGGACAGGGGGCTCTGGGGCCAACGTCCTGACTTTC.

The chain uses TRBV6-2 or TRBV6-3 and TRBJ2-1; 10 nucleotides match TRBD2. Per germline, CDR1 MNHEY and CDR2 SVGEGT. Trimming cost V 5 bases and J 4 bases; bases outside gene matches: 2. The CDR3 has 14 amino acids. The CDR3 loop reads CASSRTSGYNEQFF. The CDR3 nucleotides read TGTGCCAGCAGTAGGACTAGCGGATACAATGAGCAGTTCTTC.

There are a few counts of this clone. The CDR3 region is CASSVPTGGNSPLHF. CDR3 nucleotide sequence: TGTGCCAGCAGCGTCCCGACAGGAGGAAATTCACCCCTCCACTTT. The chain joins TRBV28 to TRBJ1-6, with a tentative D call TRBD1 (6 bases). Trimming cost V 6 bases and J 7 bases, with 16 bases left between them. The CDR3 totals 15 residues. CDR1 is MDHEN and CDR2 is SYDVKM in the germline V gene.

The chain links TRBV13 to TRBJ2-1, with 14 positions matching TRBD2. Per germline, CDR1 PRHDT and CDR2 FYEKMQ (reference sequence). Trimming took 1 base from V and 10 from J; bases not matched to a gene: 9. The CDR3 length is 17 residues. CDR3 nucleotides: TGTGCCAGCAGCTTAGACCCGGGACTAGCGGGAGTCGGGGAGCAGTTCTTC. This sequence encodes CASSLDPGLAGVGEQFF.

The CDR3 region is CASRTGLADNEQFF. CDR3 in DNA: TGTGCCAGCAGAACGGGACTAGCGGACAATGAGCAGTTCTTC. The J gene is TRBJ2-1, the V gene TRBV5-4; 11 bases align to TRBD2. CDR1 SGHNT and CDR2 YYREEE come from the germline V gene (reference sequence). CDR3 length equals 14 residues. V trimming: 5 bases; J trimming: 5 bases; junction bases outside the gene matches: 3. Full variable domain (rest looked up from reference TRBV5-4 and TRBJ2-1): ETGVTQSPTHLIKTRGQQVTLRCSSQSGHNTVSWYQQALGQGPQFIFQYYREEENGRGNFPPRFSGLQFPNYSSELNVNALELDDSALYLCASRTGLADNEQFFGPGTRLTVL.

CDR3 DNA sequence: TGTGCCTGGAGTGTAAATTTGGCAGGGGGCTATGGCTACACCTTC. Translation gives CAWSVNLAGGYGYTF. The V call is TRBV30, the J call TRBJ1-2, with 7 bases identical to TRBD1. Germline V gene data show CDR1 as GTSNPN and CDR2 as SVGIG (reference sequence). V lost 0 bases and J lost 4; bases outside the gene matches: 8. This CDR3 comprises 15 residues.

This chain uses TRBV5-1 with TRBJ2-7; no definite D call. The CDR3 covers 13 residues. The ends were cut back, 0 bases at V and 7 bases at J, with 11 bases in the middle. From germline, CDR1 is SGHRS and CDR2 YFSETQ. The CDR3 DNA reads as TGCGCCAGCAGCTTGGGCCCCGAGAGGGAGCAGTACTTC. Protein: CASSLGPEREQYF.

V is TRBV27 and J is TRBJ1-1; 7 positions agree with TRBD1. This CDR3 has 22 residues. Losses at the gene ends were 6 bases for V and 0 bases for J; bases not matched to a gene: 28. From germline, CDR1 is MNHEY and CDR2 SMNVEV (reference sequence). CDR3 sequence (DNA): TGTGCCAGCAGCCCGAGACCCAAACAGGGGCTCTTACATCCTCGCTTGAACACTGAAGCTTTCTTT. The encoded protein is CASSPRPKQGLLHPRLNTEAFF.

CDR3 residues: CASSSSDRINQPQHF. The CDR3 DNA is TGTGCCAGCAGCTCCTCAGACAGGATCAATCAGCCCCAGCATTTT. The chain uses TRBV5-6 and TRBJ1-5, with D possibly TRBD1 on 6 matching bases. The CDR3 spans 15 residues. Trimming removed 3 bases at V and 3 bases at J, with 13 bases between. Germline V gene sequence: CDR1 SGHDT, CDR2 YYEEEE.

The rearrangement uses TRBV5-8 and TRBJ1-1; 7 bases fit TRBD1. Germline assignment: CDR1 SGHTS and CDR2 YDEGEE. The CDR3 covers 17 residues. V shed 4 bases, J shed 0 bases, and the junction held 12 bases outside the gene matches. This CDR3 is CASSRTGGGLMNTEAFF. The CDR3 nucleotides are TGTGCCAGCAGCCGGACAGGAGGCGGCTTGATGAACACTGAAGCTTTCTTT.

This chain links TRBV3-1 (or the pseudogene TRBV3-2) with TRBJ2-3; possibly TRBD1 for D (5 bases). Trimming shortened V by 4 bases and J by 4 bases, and 15 bases separated the two germline ends. The CDR3 has 15 residues. In germline, CDR1 is LGHDT, CDR2 YNNKEL (reference sequence). The CDR3 is CASSPLGTRADTQYF. The DNA for the CDR3 is TGTGCCAGCAGCCCCTTGGGCACCAGGGCAGATACGCAGTATTTT.

This sequence joins TRBV4-2 and TRBJ2-7; 9 bases fit TRBD2. This CDR3 is built from 17 residues. Germline V gene sequence: CDR1 LGHNA, CDR2 YNFKEQ. V dropped 0 bases and J dropped 3; count of bases not matched to a gene: 9. CDR3 bases: TGTGCCAGCAGCCAAGAGGCGGCTAGCGGGACGTTCTACGAGCAGTACTTC. Translation: CASSQEAASGTFYEQYF.

This clone was seen a few times. The rearrangement uses TRBV9 and TRBJ1-2, with D maybe TRBD1 (5 bases). Germline V gives CDR1 SGDLS, CDR2 YYNGEE. This CDR3 is built from 15 residues. Trimming removed 0 bases from V and 4 bases from J, with 13 bases in between. DNA for the CDR3: TGTGCCAGCAGCGTAGGCGGGGGGGAGATCTATGGCTACACCTTC. This translates into CASSVGGGEIYGYTF.

The rearrangement uses TRBV4-2 and TRBJ2-7; D ambiguous. Germline CDR1 is LGHNA and CDR2 is YNFKEQ. CDR3 length: 14 amino acids. Trimming took off 0 bases at V and 3 bases at J, with 9 bases between the two ends. The CDR3 DNA follows: TGTGCCAGCAGCCAAGATTTTGCCAGCTACGAGCAGTACTTC. Translation: CASSQDFASYEQYF.

The chain recombines TRBV27 with TRBJ1-1; D is ambiguous. The germline V and J ends were trimmed by 6 bases and 6 bases, with 23 bases remaining between them. This CDR3 has 16 residues. CDR1 is MNHEY, CDR2 SMNVEV, per germline (reference sequence). The CDR3 region has the DNA TGTGCCAGCAGCCTGCAGAGGCGAAGGCCCCCCTCTGAAGCTTTCTTT. Translation: CASSLQRRRPPSEAFF.

The J gene is TRBJ2-1, the V gene TRBV18, with 9 bases that match TRBD2. Per the germline V gene, CDR1 is KGHSH and CDR2 is LQKENI. The junction had 14 bases not matched to a gene; V was cut back by 8 bases and J by 9 bases. The CDR3 is made up of 15 amino acids. The CDR3 sequence is CASPRPGLASSEQFF. The CDR3, as DNA: TGTGCCAGCCCCCGGCCGGGACTAGCATCGAGTGAGCAGTTCTTC.

The count of this clone is one. This rearrangement joins TRBV15 to TRBJ2-1; possible D gene TRBD2, 6 bases. Germline assignment: CDR1 LNHNV and CDR2 YYDKDF (reference sequence). This CDR3 contains 15 residues. V was pared by 4 bases and J by 3 bases, with 13 bases between. The chain's CDR3 is CATSIHGGDYNEQFF. DNA of the CDR3: TGTGCCACCAGCATACACGGCGGGGACTACAATGAGCAGTTCTTC.

This sequence joins TRBV18 and TRBJ1-5, with unresolved D. CDR1 is KGHSH, CDR2 LQKENI, per germline. The CDR3 loop spans 13 amino acids. Deletions cut 2 bases from V and 4 bases from J, with 6 bases between. The CDR3 sequence is CASSPAGNQPQHF. CDR3 DNA sequence: TGTGCCAGCTCACCAGCCGGGAATCAGCCCCAGCATTTT.

The V and J genes are TRBV27 and TRBJ1-6; D might be TRBD1 (5 bases). Germline V lookup: CDR1 MNHEY, CDR2 SMNVEV (reference sequence). The CDR3 is 15 amino acids. V gave up 5 bases and J gave up 10 bases, with 18 bases separating them. The CDR3 sequence: CASSPGGGMRSPLHF. The CDR3 nucleotides read TGTGCCAGCAGTCCGGGGGGGGGAATGCGATCACCCCTCCACTTT.

Details on this clone: An end of the junction differs from the germline gene, which may be a read error. The sample contains more than one DNA sequence encoding this CDR3. The chain carries TRBV5-1 and TRBJ1-3; 7 nucleotides line up with TRBD1. CDR3 length equals 16 residues. Germline V CDR1 and CDR2: SGHRS, YFSETQ. In nucleotides, the CDR3 is TGTGCCAGCAGTGGCGGACAGGTCCGCTCTGGAAACACCATATATTTT. It codes for CASSGGQVRSGNTIYF.

This sequence joins TRBV7-9 and TRBJ1-5; 10 positions agree with TRBD1. J gave up 5 bases and V 6 bases, and 10 bases lay outside the gene matches. The CDR3 has 16 residues. Germline CDR1 reads SEHNR; CDR2 reads FQNEAQ (reference sequence). The CDR3 bases are TGTGCCAGCAGATTACGGGACAGGGGTTTACATCAGCCCCAGCATTTT. This encodes CASRLRDRGLHQPQHF.